This TCR beta chain was identified in a study of Graves' ophthalmopathy and Graves' hyperthyroidism. This clonotype appeared a single time. From RNA, the CDR3 regions of TCR beta chains were amplified and sequenced. In the first round, RT-PCR was carried out with HTBI primers, and a multiplex PCR formed the second round. TCRdb re-called the multiplex PCR reads through MiXCR, storing one row per CDR3 protein. The sample carries around 670,000 distinct CDR3 sequences, 40% recorded once. The CDR3 totals 15 residues. V lost 0 bases to trimming and J lost 2 bases, with 10 bases between them. The germline V gene encodes CDR1 LGHNA and CDR2 YNFKEQ.

The genes are TRBV4-2 and TRBJ2-5; no clear D gene. This TCR was recovered from an adult man with Graves' ophthalmopathy. The sequencing sample was made of peripheral blood. This CDR3 reads CASSQEEFGQETQYF. DNA for the CDR3: TGTGCCAGCAGCCAAGAGGAGTTCGGACAAGAGACCCAGTACTTC.